Given below is one T cell receptor beta chain in context. The CDR3 consists of 13 residues. Deletions cut 7 bases from V and 5 bases from J, with 14 bases between. Germline CDR1 and CDR2: SNHLY and FYNNEI. Participants spanned ages roughly 18 to 95 years and resided in fewer than 30 US areas. Donors were grouped by their self-reported clinical history. Before being deemed recovered, Cohort 3 donors had two negative PCRs, clearance, or symptom resolution. This sample was included in a study of blood T cell repertoires in COVID-19. Study at large: T cells, B-cell-depleted T cells, or PBMCs supplied cDNA or gDNA.

Method: immunoSEQ multiplex PCR; TCRdb's copy keeps in-frame clones and lacks some. This table holds some 250,000 clones, 70% to 90% found once. The sequence was collected from a woman aged 45-65 years who had recovered from COVID-19. Source material: PBMCs or T cells enriched from blood (not recorded which). The chain combines TRBV2 with TRBJ2-5, with D perhaps matching TRBD1 (6 bases). As DNA, the CDR3 is TGTGCCAGCACCAGAGGACAGCTCGAGACCCAGTACTTC. It yields the protein CASTRGQLETQYF.